This TCR beta chain was identified during a study of cytomegalovirus exposure and HLA in healthy donors. The study, taken as a whole, reports: Listed as cytomegalovirus-associated were 170 or so TCR beta chains. When the data were analyzed later, several of the most significant clusters appeared to be linked to common viral pathogens. Across donors, most TCRs were seen rarely, yet some public ones were widespread.

The PCR used 60 Vbeta and 13 Jbeta primers. Some clones are missing from TCRdb's copy, which holds only in-frame ones; the method was immunoSEQ multiplex PCR. This repertoire shows roughly 230,000 clones, nearly 95% found once; its top ten account for about 1.7%. Points on this clone: Antigen unknown.

The V and J ends lost 5 bases and 1 base, in that order; junction bases with no gene match: 13. The CDR3 is made up of 17 amino acids. In germline, CDR1 is SGHVS, CDR2 FNYEAQ. The clonotype was recovered from a girl aged 2-10 years in good health and CMV-seronegative. The chain is built from TRBV7-6 and TRBJ2-5; 7 positions match TRBD1. Sequences were obtained from PBMCs. This CDR3 reads CASSQWARGSIQETQYF. In DNA, the CDR3 is TGTGCCAGCAGCCAGTGGGCCAGGGGGTCGATCCAAGAGACCCAGTACTTC.